The present T cell receptor beta chain was sequenced within a study of cytomegalovirus exposure and HLA in healthy donors (dated by TCRdb to 2017 to 2019). A note on the overall study: In an earlier analysis of under 750 of the donors, under 300 Gb of sequence data and roughly 100 million unique TCR beta sequences from about 190 million T cells were reported. HLA typing covered class I and class II loci at four-digit resolution. Every repertoire in the discovery cohort had been generated on one and the same sequencing platform. A separate validation cohort of about 110 different subjects was used in addition to the approximately 640-subject first cohort. Approximately 300 gigabases of sequencing data and about 92 million unique TCR sequences made up an early release that covered approximately 620 HLA-typed donors. A handful of DR-DQ haplotypes were handled as single units for association and clustering because linkage in the cohort was strong. In the later analysis, no new phenotypic data were used to find candidate immune exposures; instead, reliance was placed on TCR beta sequences and their occurrence across donors. Using immunosequencing, the study profiled T cell repertoires from about 620 subjects and related those repertoires to cytomegalovirus serostatus. Among the roughly 400 genotyped donors, approximately 82% belonged to the genetic ancestry cluster associated with self-reported Caucasian donors. The number of typed donors differed by locus: roughly 620-640 for A, B, C, DRB1 and DQB1; some 540 for DQA1; approximately 600 for DPA1; and roughly 490 for DPB1. The aim of the study was to test whether cataloging public T cell receptors could identify signatures of past pathogen exposure. A later analysis re-analyzed previously published TCR beta repertoires from 666 donors and added high-resolution HLA genotyping to study TCR occurrence patterns. To decide whether each TCR beta V gene segment behaved as functional or pseudogenic, an earlier analysis of some 570 of the donors relied on high-throughput TCR beta sequencing. On average, around 240,000 unique TCR beta nucleotide sequences were sequenced per donor among some 430 genotyped donors of the cohort, with about 17% of those sequences being non-productive. To predict cytomegalovirus infection status, the study brought together high-throughput TCR immunosequencing, statistical association of individual TCRs with disease status, and machine learning. A later genetic analysis used genome-wide SNP genotypes for 398 of the 666 donors, treating that subset as a discovery cohort. Alongside the repertoire data, information on donor age, sex, ethnicity and CMV serostatus was compiled.

In total, roughly 670 healthy bone marrow donors made up the cohort. At the time of sampling, every cohort member was nominally healthy, though immune exposures that went unrecorded were likely present. Of the approximately 700 cohort members, 250 to 300 had positive CMV serostatus and about 360 had negative CMV serostatus, and CMV serostatus was not recorded for the donor. Every donor gave a peripheral blood sample, and the peripheral blood mononuclear cells from that sample were used for TCR beta sequencing. Genomic DNA was extracted from the blood cell samples with the Qiagen DNeasy Blood Extraction Kit. Beyond this particular receptor, the publication reports: According to the authors, the approach could potentially be generalized to other disease states and immunological phenotypes. Broadly in line with IMGT annotations, most TCR beta V segments showed up in productive rearrangements about 87% or about 30% of the time in an earlier analysis of approximately 640 of the donors. According to a later analysis, most CMV-associated TCR beta chains appeared to be HLA-restricted, and the HLA associations seemed to be driven largely by CMV exposure. HLA typing was unavailable for some donors at each locus, so association tests used only the typed subset. About 17 rarely observed V segments, including chromosome 9 orphons, were excluded from the earlier analysis of a few hundred of the donors because counts were too low. In a later analysis, HLA-associated TCR beta chains were found to be more clonally expanded and to have lower generation probabilities than equally common non-associated chains. An association between a missense DCLRE1C variant and V-gene and J-gene trimming of TCR beta chains was found in a later genetic analysis and replicated in an independent cohort. The classifier was reported to diagnose cytomegalovirus status with high specificity and sensitivity in both the original and validation cohorts. A later analysis reported that several top co-occurrence clusters appeared linked to parvovirus B19, influenza, CMV and Epstein-Barr virus. According to a later genetic analysis, donors in an Asian-associated ancestry cluster had fewer N-insertions in productive TCRs than the roughly 670-donor mean. In a later analysis, 16,951 TCR beta sequences were associated with specific HLA alleles at a false discovery rate of 0.05. Most TCR sequences were seen in very few donors, while some public TCRs were found in many individuals. In vitro tests confirmed that a few of the cytomegalovirus-associated TCR beta chains recognize cytomegalovirus antigens. Linkage disequilibrium might explain the correlated functional status among segregating V segments, but an unknown experimental factor could not be excluded. Sequencing depth was assumed to be roughly uniform across donors in the presence/absence analyses, though that assumption may not hold. Only TCR beta chains were sequenced in this cohort, and the absence of alpha or paired-chain data limited detectable features. Strong co-occurrence of HLA alleles, especially DR and DQ, made assigning TCR associations to individual alleles difficult. Immune exposure information for the cohort was limited to CMV serostatus. A further reported finding was that TCR beta sequences accurately predicted the HLA-A and HLA-B alleles for most subjects in the first cohort. According to a later analysis, TCR association rates differed among HLA loci, with DRB1 alleles showing the most associated TCRs and HLA-C alleles showing the fewest. The study listed around 160 TCR beta chains as associated with cytomegalovirus. A group of highly shared sequence variants was considered likely to be a technical artifact of the sequencing pipeline.

The receptor library was made with the immunoSEQ multiplex PCR assay. For the multiplex PCR, a mixture combining 60 forward primers for TCR Vbeta segments and 13 reverse primers for TCR Jbeta segments was used. Amplification of the CDR3 region of rearranged TCR beta genes was performed with a multiplex PCR assay on genomic DNA. On the Illumina HiSeq System, the amplified TCR beta libraries were sequenced as 87-base-pair reads. On the authors' methods: A later analysis tallied roughly 76 million unique TCR beta chains across the roughly 610 repertoires, and about 10 million of those chains were shared by two or more donors. A nearest-neighbor algorithm error-corrected the raw reads and collapsed the reads into unique sequences, merging closely related sequences to remove PCR and sequencing errors. To assign V, D and J gene segments, CDR3 sequences were aligned to IMGT reference sequences. For a sequence to be retained, a match of at least six nucleotides to both a V gene segment and a J gene segment was required. A rearrangement was called productive if the CDR3 had no stop codons and remained in frame with V and J, and every other rearrangement was called non-productive. CDR3 was defined by IMGT convention, running from the second conserved V-encoded cysteine to the conserved J-encoded phenylalanine. The earlier analysis of about 620 of the donors excluded sequences that lacked an unambiguous match to a single V gene segment. In an earlier analysis of 587 of the donors, V segments were called functional above 56.7% productive rearrangements and were called segregating when the between-donor standard deviation exceeded 5%. A statistical classification framework was built to diagnose cytomegalovirus status from the catalog of TCR beta chain sequences. V and J gene assignment, in a later analysis, came from comparing TCR nucleotide sequences with IMGT/GENE-DB human TR gene sequences. In a later analysis, CDR3 sequences and most-parsimonious VDJ recombination scenarios were assigned using the TCRdist pipeline. In a later analysis, each TCR beta chain was defined by its CDR3 amino acid sequence together with its V-gene family, and reads lacking a unique V-gene family were excluded. A later analysis removed several hundred highly shared, low-generation-probability nucleotide sequences to deal with suspected cross-contamination and a sequencing artifact. A later analysis calculated a clonal expansion index for each public chain from normalized within-repertoire ranks of inferred template counts. Generation probabilities in a later analysis came from a VDJ recombination model fitted to out-of-frame rearrangements, and those results were checked against IGoR. In a later analysis, hypergeometric tests were used to score TCR-TCR, TCR-HLA and TCR-CMV co-occurrence, with a repertoire-size bias correction applied to TCR pairs. In a later analysis, false discovery rates were estimated by permuting HLA or CMV assignments 20 times. In a later analysis, co-occurring TCRs were grouped with DBSCAN, and TCRdist sequence similarity was added when clustering was performed within HLA-allele-positive subsets. For co-occurrence clustering, repertoires with fewer than 30,000 or more than 120,000 public chains were excluded, along with four to six repertoires with anomalous nucleotide sharing. The table was pulled from immuneACCESS by TCRdb, which kept in-frame rearrangements only. Such tables lose some clones; where checked, under half of the loss comes from unresolved V genes, and the rest has no known cause. The V and J calls and clone size are taken from that table; D and trimming were inferred from the DNA. The sample records about 180,000 clones, 72% of which are singletons. The ten largest make up 2% to 3% of the sample.

Note on this clone: Its target antigen remains unknown. It has no much larger one-base neighbor in the sample; base qualities were not kept.

The clonotype was recovered from a human donor in good health. Input material: PBMCs.

The CDR3 is CASNRAGTGNQPQHF. The sequenced DNA: TGTGCCAGCAACCGAGCGGGGACGGGCAATCAGCCCCAGCATTTT. The chain couples TRBV5-6 to TRBJ1-5; TRBD1 could be the D gene, as 5 bases match. From the cysteine through the phenylalanine, the CDR3 covers 15 amino acids. Just CDR3 DNA is preserved here, 45 bases in frame from base 1. Trimming at the junction amounts to 6 bases on V and 2 bases on J, and the germline ends lie 15 bases apart. Based on the germline V gene, the CDR1 and CDR2 sequences are SGHDT and YYEEEE. The full variable domain, completed from the reference TRBV5-6 and TRBJ1-5 proteins outside the CDR3, reads DAGVTQSPTHLIKTRGQQVTLRCSPKSGHDTVSWYQQALGQGPQFIFQYYEEEERQRGNFPDRFSGHQFPNYSSELNVNALLLGDSALYLCASNRAGTGNQPQHFGDGTRLSIL.